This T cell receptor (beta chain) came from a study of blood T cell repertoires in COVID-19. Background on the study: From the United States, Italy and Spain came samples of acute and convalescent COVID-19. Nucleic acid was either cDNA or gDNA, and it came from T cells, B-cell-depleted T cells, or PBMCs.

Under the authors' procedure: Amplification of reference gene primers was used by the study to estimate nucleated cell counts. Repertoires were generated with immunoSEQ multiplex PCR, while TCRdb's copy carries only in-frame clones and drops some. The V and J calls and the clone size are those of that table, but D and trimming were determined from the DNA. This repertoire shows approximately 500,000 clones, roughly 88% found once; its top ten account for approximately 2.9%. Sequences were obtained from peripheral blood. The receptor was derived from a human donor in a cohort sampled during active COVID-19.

The CDR3 region has the DNA TGTGCCAGCAGTACTTCAAATCATTTGGATGGCTACACCTTC. The encoded protein is CASSTSNHLDGYTF. The rearrangement uses TRBV6-4 and TRBJ1-2; D uncertain. Germline assignment: CDR1 MRHNA and CDR2 SNTAGT. V lost 5 bases and J lost 6, with 16 bases in between. CDR3 length: 14 residues.